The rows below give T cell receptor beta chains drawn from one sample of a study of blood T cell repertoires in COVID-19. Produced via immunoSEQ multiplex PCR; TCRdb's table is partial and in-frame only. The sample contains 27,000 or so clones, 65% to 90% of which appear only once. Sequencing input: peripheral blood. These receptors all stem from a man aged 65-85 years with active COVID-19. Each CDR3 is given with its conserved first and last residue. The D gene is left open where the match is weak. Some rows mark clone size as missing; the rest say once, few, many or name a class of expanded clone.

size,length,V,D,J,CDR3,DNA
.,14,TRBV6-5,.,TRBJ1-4,CASSLIPGGEKLFF,TGTGCCAGCAGCCTCATACCCGGGGGAGAAAAACTGTTTTTT
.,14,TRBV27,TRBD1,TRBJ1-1,CASSNNRGKGEAFF,TGTGCCAGCAGTAATAACAGGGGGAAGGGTGAAGCTTTCTTT
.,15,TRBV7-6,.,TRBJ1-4,CASSLVAGGLEKLFF,TGTGCCAGCAGCTTAGTCGCGGGAGGTTTGGAAAAACTGTTTTTT
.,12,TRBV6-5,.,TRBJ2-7,CASHSGVPEQYF,TGTGCCAGCCACTCAGGGGTTCCCGAGCAGTACTTC
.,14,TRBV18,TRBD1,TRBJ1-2,CASSLDRTNYGYTF,TGTGCCAGCTCACTGGACAGGACTAACTATGGCTACACCTTC
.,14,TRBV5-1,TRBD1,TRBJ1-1,CASSPPGQAAEAFF,TGCGCCAGCAGCCCACCGGGACAGGCCGCTGAAGCTTTCTTT
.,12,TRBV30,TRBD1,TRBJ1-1,CAWLDRPAWAFF,TGTGCCTGGTTGGACAGGCCGGCTTGGGCTTTCTTT
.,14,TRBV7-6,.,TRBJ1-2,CASSLNIQGNGYTF,TGTGCCAGCAGCCTGAACATTCAGGGAAATGGCTACACCTTC
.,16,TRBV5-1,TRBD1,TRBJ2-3,CASSWTGTGATDTQYF,TGCGCCAGCAGCTGGACAGGGACAGGAGCCACAGATACGCAGTATTTT
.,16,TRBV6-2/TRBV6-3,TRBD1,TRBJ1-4,CASSRGQLTTNEKLFF,TGTGCCAGCAGTCGGGGACAGCTGACAACTAATGAAAAACTGTTTTTT
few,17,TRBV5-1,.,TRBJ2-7,CASSLGFGGRSSYEQYF,TGCGCCAGCAGCTTGGGGTTTGGGGGCCGAAGCTCCTACGAGCAGTACTTC
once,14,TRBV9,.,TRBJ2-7,CASSVGGRSYEQYF,TGTGCCAGCAGCGTAGGCGGCAGATCCTACGAGCAGTACTTC
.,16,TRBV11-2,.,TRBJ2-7,CASSLTPGGRANEQYF,TGTGCCAGCAGCTTGACCCCTGGCGGGCGAGCGAACGAGCAGTACTTC
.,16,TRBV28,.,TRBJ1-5,CASSSATGQWVQPQHF,TGTGCCAGCAGTTCGGCGACAGGCCAATGGGTTCAGCCCCAGCATTTT
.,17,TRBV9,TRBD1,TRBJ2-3,CASSRQTGQGSTDTQYF,TGTGCCAGCAGCCGCCAAACAGGACAGGGAAGCACAGATACGCAGTATTTT
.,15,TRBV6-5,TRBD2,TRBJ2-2,CASTPVAGGLGELFF,TGTGCCAGCACCCCGGTAGCGGGGGGGCTCGGGGAGCTGTTTTTT
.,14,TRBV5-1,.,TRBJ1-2,CASSLEGGNYGYTF,TGCGCCAGCAGCTTGGAGGGGGGGAACTATGGCTACACCTTC
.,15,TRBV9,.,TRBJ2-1,CASSPGTGSYNEQFF,TGTGCCAGCAGCCCTGGGACTGGTTCATACAATGAGCAGTTCTTC
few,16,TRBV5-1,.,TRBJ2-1,CASGQGSGNSYNEQFF,TGCGCCAGCGGCCAGGGGAGCGGGAACTCCTACAATGAGCAGTTCTTC
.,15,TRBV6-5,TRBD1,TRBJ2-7,CASRRPGQGRYEQYF,TGTGCCAGTCGTAGGCCGGGACAGGGTCGCTACGAGCAGTACTTC
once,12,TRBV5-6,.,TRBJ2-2,CASSPVRGELFF,TGTGCCAGCAGCCCCGTGCGCGGGGAGCTGTTTTTT
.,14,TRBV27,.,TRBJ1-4,CASSPGVWGEKLFF,TGTGCCAGCAGCCCCGGGGTATGGGGTGAAAAACTGTTTTTT
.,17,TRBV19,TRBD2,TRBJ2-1,CASSPAWAGGSYNEQFF,TGTGCCAGTAGTCCCGCATGGGCGGGAGGGTCCTACAATGAGCAGTTCTTC
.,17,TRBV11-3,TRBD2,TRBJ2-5,CASSSHRGLAGQETQYF,TGTGCCAGCAGCTCACATAGGGGTCTAGCGGGGCAAGAGACCCAGTACTTC
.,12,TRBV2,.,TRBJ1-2,CASSIPNYGYTF,TGTGCCAGCAGCATCCCAAACTATGGCTACACCTTC
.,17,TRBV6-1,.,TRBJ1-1,CASSEALPGQGNTEAFF,TGTGCCAGCAGTGAAGCGCTTCCCGGGCAGGGAAACACTGAAGCTTTCTTT
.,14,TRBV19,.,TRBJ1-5,CASSGYRVNQPQHF,TGTGCCAGTAGTGGCTACAGGGTCAATCAGCCCCAGCATTTT
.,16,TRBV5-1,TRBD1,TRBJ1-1,CASSSYGDRGNTEAFF,TGCGCCAGCAGCTCTTACGGCGACAGGGGGAACACTGAAGCTTTCTTT
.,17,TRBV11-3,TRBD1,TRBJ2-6,CASSPRTGGNGANVLTF,TGTGCCAGCAGCCCTCGGACAGGGGGGAATGGGGCCAACGTCCTGACTTTC